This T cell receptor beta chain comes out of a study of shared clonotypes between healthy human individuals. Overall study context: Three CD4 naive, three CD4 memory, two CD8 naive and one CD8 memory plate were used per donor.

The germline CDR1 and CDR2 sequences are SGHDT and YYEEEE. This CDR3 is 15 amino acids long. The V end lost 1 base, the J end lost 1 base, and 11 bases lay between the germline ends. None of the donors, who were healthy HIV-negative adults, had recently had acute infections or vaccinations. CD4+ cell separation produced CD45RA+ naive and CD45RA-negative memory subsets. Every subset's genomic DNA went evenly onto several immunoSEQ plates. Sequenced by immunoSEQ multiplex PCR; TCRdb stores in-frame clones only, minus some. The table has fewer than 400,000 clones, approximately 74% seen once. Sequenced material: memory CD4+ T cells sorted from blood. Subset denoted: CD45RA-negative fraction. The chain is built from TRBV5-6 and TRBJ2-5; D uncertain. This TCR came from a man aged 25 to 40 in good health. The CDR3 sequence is CASSLPSQVQETQYF. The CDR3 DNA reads TGTGCCAGCAGCTTGCCTAGTCAGGTCCAAGAGACCCAGTACTTC.